The rows below give T cell receptor beta chains drawn from one sample of a study of T-cell memory formation after mild COVID-19. A single record per CDR3 protein comes from TCRdb applying MiXCR to the 5' RACE reads. The table includes 450,000 or so distinct CDR3 sequences, around 20% detected once. Sequencing was performed on PBMCs or a T cell subset sorted from them (not recorded which). Receptors were obtained from an adult woman who had mild COVID-19 (a few samples of this study predate the infection). Cell type and time point are not known. Each CDR3 is given with its conserved first and last residue. A D gene is named only where the DNA matches it firmly. The size field is filled for only some rows; it gives once, few, many or a size class.

few	.	TRBV5-6	TRBJ1-2	TGTGCCAGCAGCTTTTCCATGGCCAGCTATGGCTACACCTTC	CASSFSMASYGYTF
many	TRBD2	TRBV2	TRBJ2-7	TGTGCCAACCAACCGGGGCGGGGGGCGACATACGAGCAGTACTTC	CANQPGRGATYEQYF
few	.	TRBV7-9	TRBJ2-3	TGTGCCAGCAGCTTATCTGCGGGGATTACAGATACGCAGTATTTT	CASSLSAGITDTQYF
.	.	TRBV7-9	TRBJ2-3	TGTGCCAGCAGCTTAGGGGTCCCAGATACGCAGTATTTT	CASSLGVPDTQYF
few	TRBD2	TRBV7-9	TRBJ2-5	TGTGCCAGCAGCTCTTTACTAGCGGGGGATCAGGACTTC	CASSSLLAGDQDF
.	.	TRBV29-1	TRBJ2-7	TGCAGCGTTCGGACCTCCTACGAGCAGTACTTC	CSVRTSYEQYF
many	TRBD2	TRBV7-8	TRBJ2-2	TGTGCCAGCAGCCCTCTGGCGGGGGGCGGAGTGGGCGGGGAGCTGTTTTTT	CASSPLAGGGVGGELFF
.	TRBD1	TRBV24-1	TRBJ2-7	TGTGCCACCAGTGATCCTGGACAGGGCAACTACGAGCAGTACTTC	CATSDPGQGNYEQYF
.	.	TRBV5-1	TRBJ1-1	TGCGCCAGCAGGCAGTCGAACACTGAAGCTTTCTTT	CASRQSNTEAFF
few	.	TRBV15	TRBJ2-3	TGTGCCACCAGCAGAGACCTATCAGATACGCAGTATTTT	CATSRDLSDTQYF
many	TRBD1	TRBV20-1	TRBJ2-1	TGCAGTGCTAGGGAAGGGACAGACTACAATGAGCAGTTCTTC	CSAREGTDYNEQFF
.	.	TRBV29-1	TRBJ2-1	TGCAGCGTTGAGGGGGGACCGAGCTCCTACAATGAGCAGTTCTTC	CSVEGGPSSYNEQFF
.	TRBD2	TRBV29-1	TRBJ2-1	TGCAGCGTCGCCGGACTAGCGGCGTACAATGAGCAGTTCTTC	CSVAGLAAYNEQFF
.	TRBD2	TRBV11-2	TRBJ2-1	TGTGCCAGCATTGGGGGGGTCCACAATGAGCAGTTCTTC	CASIGGVHNEQFF
.	.	TRBV9	TRBJ1-1	TGTGCCAGCAGCGGAGCCCCGGGACAGAACACTGAAGCTTTCTTT	CASSGAPGQNTEAFF
few	.	TRBV7-8	TRBJ2-7	TGTGCCAGCAGCATTAGCGGTTATCCCTACGAGCAGTACTTC	CASSISGYPYEQYF
.	TRBD1	TRBV19	TRBJ1-2	TGTGCCAGTGAGCCGGGACAGGGCCTCTATGGCTACACCTTC	CASEPGQGLYGYTF
.	.	TRBV7-2	TRBJ2-3	TGTGCCAGCAGCTTCGCGGCGCCAGCCACAGATACGCAGTATTTT	CASSFAAPATDTQYF
.	TRBD2	TRBV20-1	TRBJ2-3	TGCAGTGCTAGGACTAGCGGGGGCACAGATACGCAGTATTTT	CSARTSGGTDTQYF
.	.	TRBV13	TRBJ2-7	TGTGCCAGCAGGTCGGCCGGGACTTCCTCCTACGAGCAGTACTTC	CASRSAGTSSYEQYF
.	.	TRBV3-1	TRBJ1-5	TGTGCCAGCAGCCAAGAGGGGCGGGGTCCCCAGCATTTT	CASSQEGRGPQHF
few	TRBD2	TRBV20-1	TRBJ2-7	TGCAGTGCTAGGGGGGGGACTAGGGTCCACGAGCAGTACTTC	CSARGGTRVHEQYF
few	.	TRBV12-3/TRBV12-4	TRBJ2-1	TGTGCCGGGGCGGCGGGACATACCACCGAGCAGTTCTTC	CAGAAGHTTEQFF
.	TRBD2	TRBV20-1	TRBJ2-3	TGCAGTGCTAGATTTAGCGGGGGCGGGACAGATACGCAGTATTTT	CSARFSGGGTDTQYF
few	TRBD1	TRBV20-1	TRBJ1-1	TGCAGTGCCGGACAGGGCATGAACACTGAAGCTTTCTTT	CSAGQGMNTEAFF
.	.	TRBV5-1	TRBJ1-2	TGCGCCAGCAGCTTGGGACAGCCAGACAATGGCTACACCTTC	CASSLGQPDNGYTF
.	.	TRBV2	TRBJ1-2	TGTGCCAGCAGCCCAGGGTCGAGCAGTGGCTACACCTTC	CASSPGSSSGYTF
.	.	TRBV24-1	TRBJ2-3	TGTGCCACCAGTGAGGGGTCCAAACGCACAGATACGCAGTATTTT	CATSEGSKRTDTQYF
few	TRBD2	TRBV7-9	TRBJ2-4	TGTGCCAGCAGCCTGGGACTAGCGGGAGTAAACATTCAGTACTTC	CASSLGLAGVNIQYF
.	TRBD1	TRBV6-5	TRBJ1-1	TGTGCCAGCAGCCGAAGGACAGGGCTGAACACTGAAGCTTTCTTT	CASSRRTGLNTEAFF
.	TRBD2	TRBV4-2	TRBJ2-7	TGTGCCAGCAGCCATTGGACTAGCGGGAAGGTGGGACGGGAGCAGTACTTC	CASSHWTSGKVGREQYF
.	.	TRBV6-5	TRBJ2-3	TGTGCCAGCAGTTATCGGTGGGGCACAGATACGCAGTATTTT	CASSYRWGTDTQYF
.	TRBD1	TRBV30	TRBJ1-5	TGTGCCTGGGGACAGGGTTTTAATCAGCCCCAGCATTTT	CAWGQGFNQPQHF
.	TRBD1	TRBV5-1	TRBJ1-2	TGCGCCAGCAGCCCCCAGACAGGGAACTATGGCTACACCTTC	CASSPQTGNYGYTF
few	.	TRBV3-1	TRBJ2-6	TGTGCCAGCAGCCAGTCCCACAGGGCTGGGGCCAACGTCCTGACTTTC	CASSQSHRAGANVLTF
few	TRBD1	TRBV9	TRBJ1-2	TGTGCCAGCAGCGTAGAACAGGGGGCAGGTGGCTACACCTTC	CASSVEQGAGGYTF
.	.	TRBV6-4	TRBJ2-3	TGTGCCAGCAGTGACCAGGCCGATACGCAGTATTTT	CASSDQADTQYF
.	.	TRBV4-1	TRBJ1-4	TGCGCCAGCAGCCCACTCTGGAATAATGAAAAACTGTTTTTT	CASSPLWNNEKLFF
.	TRBD2	TRBV29-1	TRBJ2-1	TGCAGCGTTGCAGTCGGGGGGGCCTACAATGAGCAGTTCTTC	CSVAVGGAYNEQFF
many	.	TRBV7-2	TRBJ2-3	TGTGCCAGCAGCTCGTCTAGGGGGACAGATACGCAGTATTTT	CASSSSRGTDTQYF
.	TRBD1	TRBV5-1	TRBJ1-5	TGCGCCAGCAGCCCCGGGACAGAAGATCAGCCCCAGCATTTT	CASSPGTEDQPQHF